Described below is a single T cell receptor beta chain sequence and its context. The junction does not match germline at one end; this may be a read error. This entry is derived from a study of blood T cell repertoires in COVID-19. Clones were read by immunoSEQ multiplex PCR, and TCRdb kept only the in-frame ones, dropping some. The sample has 100,000 to 150,000 clones, 79% seen once. CDR1 and CDR2 (germline): MNHEY, SVGAGI. This CDR3 comprises 13 residues. The TCR sequence derives from a man in his forties with active or convalescent COVID-19. The specimen was peripheral blood. The rearrangement uses TRBV6-5 and TRBJ2-2, with D possibly being TRBD1 (5 bases). The CDR3 bases are TGTGCCGGCAGTTACTTAGGGGCCGGGGAGCTGTTTTTT. Protein: CAGSYLGAGELFF.